The rows below give T cell receptor beta chains drawn from one sample of a study of CD8 T cell repertoires and HIV-1 epitope variants. Assay: immunoSEQ multiplex PCR; the TCRdb copy retains only in-frame clones and omits some. The data contain 1,500 to 2,000 clones, 70% to 80% of them singletons. Their antigen targets remain unknown. The sample consisted of cultured CD8+ T cells derived from PBMCs. Receptor source: a male donor with HIV. CDR3s include the opening cysteine and the closing phenylalanine or tryptophan. The D gene is left open where the match is weak. Not every row has a clone size; where given, it reads once, few, many or a size class.

J	D	size	V	CDR3	DNA
TRBJ2-1	TRBD2	-	TRBV19	CASSITGGSYNEQFF	TGTGCCAGTAGTATTACGGGAGGCTCCTACAATGAGCAGTTCTTC
TRBJ1-2	-	few	TRBV25-1	CASSDPTEDYGYTF	TGTGCCAGCAGTGATCCGACTGAGGACTATGGCTACACCTTC
TRBJ2-5	-	-	TRBV11-2	CASSLVRGSQETQYF	TGTGCCAGCAGCTTAGTTCGGGGCAGCCAAGAGACCCAGTACTTC
TRBJ2-7	-	-	TRBV6-1	CASSVGNSYEQYF	TGTGCCAGCAGTGTCGGGAATTCCTACGAGCAGTACTTC
TRBJ1-2	-	-	TRBV10-2	CASSEGWGYGYTF	TGCGCCAGCAGTGAGGGGTGGGGATATGGCTACACCTTC
TRBJ1-3	-	-	TRBV5-8	CGGRLPGRNTIYF	TGTGGAGGGCGGCTGCCGGGAAGGAACACCATATATTTT
TRBJ1-2	-	-	TRBV4-1	CASSQDPSGNRRYGYTF	TGCGCCAGCAGCCAAGACCCCTCGGGTAACAGGCGGTATGGCTACACCTTC
TRBJ2-3	-	-	TRBV7-8	CASSTIGTDTQYF	TGTGCCAGCAGCACCATTGGCACGGATACGCAGTATTTT
TRBJ2-7	-	-	TRBV19	CASTPGELTVTEQYF	TGTGCCAGTACCCCAGGGGAGTTGACCGTTACGGAGCAGTACTTC
TRBJ1-5	-	-	TRBV28	CASTTPRGPQHF	TGTGCCAGCACCACACCCAGGGGGCCCCAGCATTTT
TRBJ1-1	TRBD1	-	TRBV6-5	CASSYPGQGIYQAFF	TGTGCCAGCAGTTACCCGGGACAGGGGATTTACCAAGCTTTCTTT
TRBJ1-4	TRBD1	-	TRBV7-9	CASSPGTGIVTNEKLFF	TGTGCCAGCAGCCCCGGGACAGGGATCGTAACTAATGAAAAACTGTTTTTT
TRBJ1-4	-	few	TRBV9	CASSVWGGNEKLFF	TGTGCCAGCAGCGTTTGGGGAGGTAATGAAAAACTGTTTTTT
TRBJ1-5	-	-	TRBV27	CASSLGLYSNQPQHF	TGTGCCAGCAGTTTAGGGCTATATAGCAATCAGCCCCAGCATTTT
TRBJ1-2	-	-	TRBV7-2	CASSLQVPGEGYTF	TGTGCCAGCAGCTTACAGGTGCCAGGGGAAGGCTACACCTTC
TRBJ1-2	-	-	TRBV9	CASSVGGQYPGYTF	TGTGCCAGCAGCGTAGGAGGACAGTACCCTGGCTACACCTTC
TRBJ2-3	TRBD2	-	TRBV5-1	CASSPTSGTTLSTDTQYF	TGCGCCAGCAGCCCGACTAGCGGGACCACTCTGAGCACAGATACGCAGTATTTT
TRBJ1-5	-	-	TRBV7-2	CASSLTQGRDQPQHF	TGTGCCAGCAGCTTAACACAGGGAAGAGATCAGCCCCAGCATTTT
TRBJ1-5	-	few	TRBV2	CASSPNRLQQPQHF	TGTGCCAGCAGCCCGAACAGGTTACAACAGCCCCAGCATTTT
TRBJ1-2	-	few	TRBV6-5	CASSYFQDRGGYTF	TGTGCCAGCAGTTACTTCCAGGATCGGGGTGGCTACACCTTC
TRBJ2-5	-	-	TRBV28	CASSLYGETQYF	TGTGCCAGCAGTTTATACGGGGAGACCCAGTACTTC
TRBJ2-7	TRBD1	-	TRBV28	CASSFRDSYEQYF	TGTGCCAGCAGTTTCCGGGACAGCTACGAGCAGTACTTC
TRBJ1-1	-	-	TRBV5-5	CASSLAADTEAFF	TGTGCCAGCAGCTTGGCGGCAGACACTGAAGCTTTCTTT
TRBJ2-6	-	-	TRBV6-5	CASSYSFSGANVLTF	TGTGCCAGCAGTTACTCCTTCTCTGGGGCCAACGTCCTGACTTTC
TRBJ2-3	-	few	TRBV28	CASSQTVDTQYF	TGTGCCAGCAGTCAGACTGTAGATACGCAGTATTTT
TRBJ1-1	-	-	TRBV19	CASSISTHTEAFF	TGTGCCAGTAGTATATCGACACACACTGAAGCTTTCTTT
TRBJ2-5	TRBD1	-	TRBV25-1	CASSEHGTAEETQYF	TGTGCCAGCAGTGAACACGGGACAGCTGAAGAGACCCAGTACTTC
TRBJ2-7	-	-	TRBV28	CASSFTGNLEQYF	TGTGCCAGCAGTTTCACCGGGAACCTCGAGCAGTACTTC
TRBJ2-1	-	-	TRBV29-1	CSVVRPSYNEQFF	TGCAGCGTTGTTCGCCCGTCCTACAATGAGCAGTTCTTC
TRBJ2-3	-	-	TRBV4-1	CASSQGSGYGDTQYF	TGCGCCAGCAGCCAAGGTTCGGGGTACGGAGATACGCAGTATTTT
TRBJ1-2	-	-	TRBV28	CASSLLRGTFGYTF	TGTGCCAGCAGTTTATTAAGGGGAACGTTCGGCTACACCTTC
TRBJ1-1	-	-	TRBV10-1	CASTELCSLMNTEAFF	TGCGCCAGCACTGAATTGTGCTCTCTTATGAACACTGAAGCTTTCTTT
TRBJ2-7	-	-	TRBV5-5	CASSLVWTDYEQYF	TGTGCCAGCAGCTTGGTATGGACGGACTACGAGCAGTACTTC
TRBJ1-1	-	-	TRBV7-2	CASSLDATGYTEAFF	TGTGCCAGCAGCTTAGACGCAACAGGGTACACTGAAGCTTTCTTT
TRBJ1-1	TRBD1	-	TRBV5-5	CASSRTGDTEAFF	TGTGCCAGCAGTCGGACAGGGGACACTGAAGCTTTCTTT
TRBJ2-7	TRBD1	-	TRBV11-3	CASSGQDYEQYF	TGTGCCAGCTCGGGACAGGACTACGAGCAGTACTTC
TRBJ2-1	-	-	TRBV11-3	CASSLAWGNEQFF	TGTGCCAGCAGCCTAGCCTGGGGCAATGAGCAGTTCTTC
TRBJ2-2	TRBD2	-	TRBV27	CASSDKAGGTGELFF	TGTGCCAGCAGCGACAAAGCGGGGGGAACCGGGGAGCTGTTTTTT
TRBJ1-4	TRBD1	-	TRBV7-9	CASSLRTGGSEKLFF	TGTGCCAGCAGCCTAAGGACAGGGGGCAGTGAAAAACTGTTTTTT
TRBJ2-3	-	-	TRBV21-1	CASKEGRAHTDTQYF	TGTGCCAGCAAGGAGGGGAGGGCACACACAGATACGCAGTATTTT
TRBJ1-1	-	once	TRBV19	CASRSQELPEAFF	TGTGCCAGTAGATCACAGGAGCTCCCTGAAGCTTTCTTT
TRBJ2-1	TRBD2	-	TRBV28	CASSSGAGGTWNEQFF	TGTGCCAGCAGTTCAGGAGCGGGAGGTACTTGGAATGAGCAGTTCTTC
TRBJ1-2	-	-	TRBV4-3	CASSQDPPDLDYGYTF	TGCGCCAGCAGCCAAGATCCCCCAGACTTGGACTATGGCTACACCTTC
TRBJ1-6	-	-	TRBV9	CASSVVPAPSYNSPLHF	TGTGCCAGCAGCGTAGTACCGGCCCCCTCCTATAATTCACCCCTCCACTTT
TRBJ2-1	TRBD2	-	TRBV28	CASSSTSGGPQVEQFF	TGTGCCAGCAGTTCGACTAGCGGGGGACCTCAGGTTGAGCAGTTCTTC
TRBJ2-2	-	few	TRBV19	CASSIDLRGNTGELFF	TGTGCCAGTAGTATAGATCTTCGTGGGAACACCGGGGAGCTGTTTTTT